This TCR beta chain was identified during a study of blood T cells in healthy people across ages (dated by TCRdb to the mid-2010s). In terms of the full investigation: Template switching captured roughly one uniquely barcoded TCR beta cDNA molecule per two T cells in model experiments. Using deep sequencing normalized with unique cDNA molecular identifiers, the study measured how TCR beta repertoire diversity changes with age. Donors were grouped into four age groups: young (average approximately 15 years), middle-aged (about 40), aged (approximately 58) and long-lived (approximately 78). To avoid experimental bias, donors of different ages were spread randomly across the sequencing lanes. Using the same blood draw, the study looked at two additional independent replicas of 1 million unique cDNA reads for two donors, one aged 18 to 30 and the other aged 80 or older. Summary of the overall study and its limitations: Compared with the aged group, the long-lived group had more naive CD4+ T cells, fewer expanded clones and increased TCR diversity, suggesting age selection. A strong correlation was found between observed TCR beta diversity and the percentage of naive T cells measured by flow cytometry. The CMV infection status of donors was not known, potentially confounding age-related changes in expanded clonotypes. Estimates of total diversity based on one million sequenced T cells were regarded as lower bounds and as underestimates. As age increased, observed TCR beta diversity per million T cells dropped in a roughly linear way, and a significant reduction was already evident by age roughly 36. Bulk unsorted PBMC profiling prevented conclusive comparison of naive and antigen-experienced compartments.

The roughly 37 donors, aged roughly 6 to 95 years, were systemically healthy Caucasian individuals from Russia. Around 10 milliliters of peripheral blood were collected from each donor into EDTA-treated Vacutainer tubes. Ficoll-Paque density-gradient centrifugation was used to isolate PBMCs, with at least 6 million per sample. Total RNA was extracted from PBMCs with Trizol reagent, with at least 6 micrograms obtained per sample. For every donor, flow cytometry on a PBMC aliquot measured the percentage of naive CD45RAhigh/CD27high T cells. Library preparation used 5' RACE. TCRdb names Illumina HiSeq 2500 as the instrument used. The second PCR ran for about 6 to 12 cycles and used a J-beta primer mix along with a sample-barcoded 5' primer. A template-switch 5' adaptor carrying 12 random nucleotides introduced a unique molecular identifier onto each TCR beta cDNA molecule. Each sample yielded at least 2.5 million CDR3-containing paired-end reads. The Mint cDNA synthesis kit, primed by a TRBC-specific oligonucleotide, was used to synthesize first-strand cDNA from all RNA. After uracil-DNA glycosylase treatment, a first 18-cycle PCR used universal primers M1SS and BC2_uni_R on all cDNA. The original pipeline was this. For normalization, 1 million high-quality reads, each with a distinct molecular identifier, were randomly selected from each sample. Instead of being binned into consensus sequences, reads that shared molecular identifiers were thrown out. MiTCR, run with a Q25 quality threshold and the strictest error-elimination algorithm, handled CDR3 identification, clonotype clustering and error correction. A nonparametric unseen species model using Euler transformation provided a lower-bound estimate of total TCR beta diversity. TCRdb cleaned the public reads at Q25 with fastp, built clones with MiXCR and kept in-frame beta chains. CDR3 protein duplicates are merged, each entry listing the most common genes and DNA. In this record, the V and J calls reflect TCRdb's handling and not the investigators' own analysis. The sample table shows around 1.7 million distinct CDR3 sequences, and approximately 30% are seen once. The top ten clonotypes cover 7% to 9% of the sample.

The sample holds a few counts of this clonotype. This clone's antigen is unknown. Base-call qualities are not available, and no considerably larger clone is one nucleotide away. The TCR was taken from a woman in her thirties in good health. Sample: blood.

The nucleotides read TGCGCCAGCAGCTTTGGGGGGGGCAGCATCTCCTACAATGAGCAGTTCTTC. Its product reads: CASSFGGGSISYNEQFF. The rearranged chain carries TRBV5-1 and TRBJ2-1, with TRBD2 as a weak D call on 7 bases. Inclusive of the bounding cysteine and phenylalanine, the CDR3 is 17 residues long. Left in the record is the CDR3 DNA by itself, 51 bases read in frame from the first base. The germline ends are 15 bases apart after V is trimmed by 2 bases and J by 0 bases. According to the germline V gene, CDR1 reads SGHRS and CDR2 reads YFSETQ.